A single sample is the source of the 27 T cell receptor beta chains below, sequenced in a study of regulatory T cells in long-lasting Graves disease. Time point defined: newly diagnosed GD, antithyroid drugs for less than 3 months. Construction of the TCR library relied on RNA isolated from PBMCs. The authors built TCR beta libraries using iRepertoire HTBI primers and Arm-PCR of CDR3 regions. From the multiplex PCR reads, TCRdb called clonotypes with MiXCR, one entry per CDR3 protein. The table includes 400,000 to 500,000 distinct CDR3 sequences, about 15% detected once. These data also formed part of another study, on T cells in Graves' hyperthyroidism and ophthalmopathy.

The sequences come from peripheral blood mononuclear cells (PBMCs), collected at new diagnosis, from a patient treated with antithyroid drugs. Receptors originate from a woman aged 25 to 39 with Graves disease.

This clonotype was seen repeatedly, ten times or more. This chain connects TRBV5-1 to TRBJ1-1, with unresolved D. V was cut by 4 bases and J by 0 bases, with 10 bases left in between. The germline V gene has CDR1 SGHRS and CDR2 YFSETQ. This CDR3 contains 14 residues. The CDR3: CASSVNPLNTEAFF. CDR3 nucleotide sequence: TGCGCCAGCAGCGTCAACCCGCTGAACACTGAAGCTTTCTTT. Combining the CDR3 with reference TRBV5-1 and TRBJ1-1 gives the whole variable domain KAGVTQTPRYLIKTRGQQVTLSCSPISGHRSVSWYQQTPGQGLQFLFEYFSETQRNKGNFPGRFSGRQFSNSRSEMNVSTLELGDSALYLCASSVNPLNTEAFFGQGTRLTVV.

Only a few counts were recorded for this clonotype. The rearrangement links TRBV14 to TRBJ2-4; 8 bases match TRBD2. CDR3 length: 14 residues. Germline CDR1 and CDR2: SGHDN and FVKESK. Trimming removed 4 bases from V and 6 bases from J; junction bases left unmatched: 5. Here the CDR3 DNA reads TGTGCCAGCAGCCCTACGGGAGGGGGAAACATTCAGTACTTC. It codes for CASSPTGGGNIQYF.

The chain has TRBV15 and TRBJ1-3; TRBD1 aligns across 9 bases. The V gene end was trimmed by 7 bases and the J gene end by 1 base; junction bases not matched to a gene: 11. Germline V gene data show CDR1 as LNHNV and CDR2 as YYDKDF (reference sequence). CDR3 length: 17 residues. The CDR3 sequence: CATMGQGASSSGNTIYF. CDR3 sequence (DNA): TGTGCCACCATGGGACAGGGCGCTTCCTCATCTGGAAACACCATATATTTT.

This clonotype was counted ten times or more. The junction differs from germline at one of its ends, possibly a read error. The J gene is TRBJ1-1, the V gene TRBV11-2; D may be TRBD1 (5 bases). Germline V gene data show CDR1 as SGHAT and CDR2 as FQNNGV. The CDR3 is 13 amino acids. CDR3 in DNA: TGTGCCGGCAGCCTACAGGAAAACACTGAAGCTTTCTTT. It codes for CAGSLQENTEAFF. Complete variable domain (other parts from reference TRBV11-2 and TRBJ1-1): EAGVAQSPRYKIIEKRQSVAFWCNPISGHATLYWYQQILGQGPKLLIQFQNNGVVDDSQLPKDRFSAERLKGVDSTLKIQPAKLEDSAVYLCAGSLQENTEAFFGQGTRLTVV.

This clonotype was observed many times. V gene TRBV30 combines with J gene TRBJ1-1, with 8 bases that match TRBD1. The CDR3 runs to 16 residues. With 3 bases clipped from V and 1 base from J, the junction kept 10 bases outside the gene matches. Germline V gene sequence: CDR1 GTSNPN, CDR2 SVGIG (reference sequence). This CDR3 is CAWRPKGDRQNTEAFF. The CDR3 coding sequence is TGTGCCTGGAGACCGAAGGGGGACAGGCAGAACACTGAAGCTTTCTTT.

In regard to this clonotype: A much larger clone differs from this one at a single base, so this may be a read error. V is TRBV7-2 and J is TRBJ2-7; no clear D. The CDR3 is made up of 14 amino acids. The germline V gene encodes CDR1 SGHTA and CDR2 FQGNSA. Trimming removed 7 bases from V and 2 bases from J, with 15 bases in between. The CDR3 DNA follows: TGTGCCAGCATCTCGTGGACCCTGACCTACGAGCAGTACTTC. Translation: CASISWTLTYEQYF.

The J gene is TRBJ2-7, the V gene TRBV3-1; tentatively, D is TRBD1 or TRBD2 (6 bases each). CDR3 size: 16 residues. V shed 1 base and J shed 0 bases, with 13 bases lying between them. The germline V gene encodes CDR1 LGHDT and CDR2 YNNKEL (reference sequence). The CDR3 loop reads CASSQVLQGGSYEQYF. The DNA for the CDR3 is TGTGCCAGCAGCCAAGTTCTACAGGGAGGCTCCTACGAGCAGTACTTC.

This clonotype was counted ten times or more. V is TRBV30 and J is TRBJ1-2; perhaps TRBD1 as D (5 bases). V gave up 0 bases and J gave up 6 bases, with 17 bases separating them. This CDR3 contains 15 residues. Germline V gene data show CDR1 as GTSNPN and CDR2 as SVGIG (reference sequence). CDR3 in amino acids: CAWSVTGMGTNGYTF. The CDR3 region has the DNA TGTGCCTGGAGTGTAACAGGAATGGGAACTAATGGCTACACCTTC. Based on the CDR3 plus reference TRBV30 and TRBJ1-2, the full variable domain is SQTIHQWPATLVQPVGSPLSLECTVEGTSNPNLYWYRQAAGRGLQLLFYSVGIGQISSEVPQNLSASRPQDRQFILSSKKLLLSDSGFYLCAWSVTGMGTNGYTFGSGTRLTVV.

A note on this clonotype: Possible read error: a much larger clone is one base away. The chain's CDR3 is CASLKTAQETQFF. The CDR3 coding sequence is TGTGCCAGCCTCAAGACAGCACAAGAGACCCAGTTCTTC. The gene calls are TRBV28 and TRBJ2-1; perhaps TRBD1 as D (5 bases). This CDR3 has 13 residues. The V and J ends lost 8 bases and 13 bases respectively, with 21 bases between them. CDR1 and CDR2 from the germline V gene are MDHEN and SYDVKM. The full variable domain, completed using reference TRBV28 and TRBJ2-1, is DVKVTQSSRYLVKRTGEKVFLECVQDMDHENMFWYRQDPGLGLRLIYFSYDVKMKEKGDIPEGYSVSREKKERFSLILESASTNQTSMYLCASLKTAQETQFFGPGTRLTVL.

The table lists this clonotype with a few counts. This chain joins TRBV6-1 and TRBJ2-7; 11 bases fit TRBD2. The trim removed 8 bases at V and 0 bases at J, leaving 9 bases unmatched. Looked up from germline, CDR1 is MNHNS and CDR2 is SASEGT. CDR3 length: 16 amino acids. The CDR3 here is CASVRLAGIFSYEQYF. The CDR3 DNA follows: TGTGCCAGCGTTCGACTAGCGGGAATCTTCTCCTACGAGCAGTACTTC.

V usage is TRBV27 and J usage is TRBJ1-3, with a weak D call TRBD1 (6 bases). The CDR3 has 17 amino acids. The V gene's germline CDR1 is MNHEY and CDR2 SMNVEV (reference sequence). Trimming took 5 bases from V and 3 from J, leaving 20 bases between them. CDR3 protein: CASSPRRGQAIGNTIYF. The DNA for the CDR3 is TGTGCCAGCAGTCCCCGACGGGGGCAGGCGATTGGAAACACCATATATTTT.

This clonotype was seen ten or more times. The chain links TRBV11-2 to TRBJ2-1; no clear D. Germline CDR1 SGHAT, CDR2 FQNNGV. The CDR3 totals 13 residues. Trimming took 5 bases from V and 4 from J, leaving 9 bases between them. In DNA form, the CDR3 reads TGTGCCAGCAGCCCGTTCCGGTACAATGAGCAGTTCTTC. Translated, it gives CASSPFRYNEQFF.

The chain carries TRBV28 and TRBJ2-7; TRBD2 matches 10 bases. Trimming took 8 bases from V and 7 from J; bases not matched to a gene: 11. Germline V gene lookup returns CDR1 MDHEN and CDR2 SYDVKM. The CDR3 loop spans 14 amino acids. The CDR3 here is CASESSGRASEQYF. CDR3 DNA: TGTGCCAGCGAATCGAGCGGGAGGGCCAGTGAGCAGTACTTC.

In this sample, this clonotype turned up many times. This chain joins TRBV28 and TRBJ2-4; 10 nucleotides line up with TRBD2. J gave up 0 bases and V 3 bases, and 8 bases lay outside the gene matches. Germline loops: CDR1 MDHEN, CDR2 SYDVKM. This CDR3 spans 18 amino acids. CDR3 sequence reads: CASSLTSGFYLAKNIQYF. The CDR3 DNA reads TGTGCCAGCAGTTTGACTAGCGGGTTTTACTTAGCCAAAAACATTCAGTACTTC.

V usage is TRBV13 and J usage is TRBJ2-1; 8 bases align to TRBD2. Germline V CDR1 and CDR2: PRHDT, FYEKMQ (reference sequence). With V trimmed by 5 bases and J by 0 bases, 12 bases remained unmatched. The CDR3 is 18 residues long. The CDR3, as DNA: TGTGCCAGCAGCCCCGGGGTTAATCTAGCGGGCTCCTACAATGAGCAGTTCTTC. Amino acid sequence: CASSPGVNLAGSYNEQFF. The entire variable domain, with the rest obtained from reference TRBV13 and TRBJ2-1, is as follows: AAGVIQSPRHLIKEKRETATLKCYPIPRHDTVYWYQQGPGQDPQFLISFYEKMQSDKGSIPDRFSAQQFSDYHSELNMSSLELGDSALYFCASSPGVNLAGSYNEQFFGPGTRLTVL.

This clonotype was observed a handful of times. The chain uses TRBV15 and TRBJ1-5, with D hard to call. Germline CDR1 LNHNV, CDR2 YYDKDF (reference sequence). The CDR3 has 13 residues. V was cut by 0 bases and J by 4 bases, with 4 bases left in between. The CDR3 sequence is CATSRDTNQPQHF. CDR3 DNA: TGTGCCACCAGCAGAGACACGAATCAGCCCCAGCATTTT.

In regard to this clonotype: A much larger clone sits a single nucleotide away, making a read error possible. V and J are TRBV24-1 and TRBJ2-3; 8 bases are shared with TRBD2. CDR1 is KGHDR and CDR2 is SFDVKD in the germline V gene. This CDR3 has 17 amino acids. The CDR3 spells CATSDLPSGLSTDMQYF. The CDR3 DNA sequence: TGTGCCACCAGTGATTTGCCTAGCGGGCTTAGCACAGATATGCAGTATTTT.

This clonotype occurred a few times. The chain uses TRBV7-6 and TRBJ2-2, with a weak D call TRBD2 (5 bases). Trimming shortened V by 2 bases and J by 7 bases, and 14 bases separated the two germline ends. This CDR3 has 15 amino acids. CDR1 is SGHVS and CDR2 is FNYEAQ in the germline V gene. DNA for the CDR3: TGTGCCAGCAGCTTATTCGAGGGTGGGAGCGGGGAGCTGTTTTTT. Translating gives CASSLFEGGSGELFF.

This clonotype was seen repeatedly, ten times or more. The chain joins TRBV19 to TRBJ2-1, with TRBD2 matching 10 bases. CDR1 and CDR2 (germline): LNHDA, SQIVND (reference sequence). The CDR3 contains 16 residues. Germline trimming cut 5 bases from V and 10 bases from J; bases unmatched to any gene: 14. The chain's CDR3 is CASSLKGLAVLLEQFF. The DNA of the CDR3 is TGTGCCAGTAGTCTAAAAGGACTAGCGGTATTACTGGAGCAGTTCTTC.

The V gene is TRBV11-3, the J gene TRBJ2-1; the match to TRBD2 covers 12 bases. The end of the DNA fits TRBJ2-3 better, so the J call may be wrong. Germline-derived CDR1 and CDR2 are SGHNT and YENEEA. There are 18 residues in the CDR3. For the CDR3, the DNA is TGTGCCAGCAGCTCCCCAACGACTAGCGGGAGCGGTACAGATACGCAGTATTTT. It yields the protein CASSSPTTSGSGTDTQYF.

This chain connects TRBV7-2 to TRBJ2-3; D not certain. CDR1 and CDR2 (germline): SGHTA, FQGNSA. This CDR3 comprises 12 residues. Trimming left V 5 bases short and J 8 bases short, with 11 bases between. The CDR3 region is CASSAVGRTQYF. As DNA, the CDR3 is TGTGCCAGCAGCGCCGTTGGGCGTACGCAGTATTTT. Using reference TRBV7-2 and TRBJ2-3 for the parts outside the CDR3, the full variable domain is GAGVSQSPSNKVTEKGKDVELRCDPISGHTALYWYRQSLGQGLEFLIYFQGNSAPDKSGLPSDRFSAERTGGSVSTLTIQRTQQEDSAVYLCASSAVGRTQYFGPGTRLTVL.

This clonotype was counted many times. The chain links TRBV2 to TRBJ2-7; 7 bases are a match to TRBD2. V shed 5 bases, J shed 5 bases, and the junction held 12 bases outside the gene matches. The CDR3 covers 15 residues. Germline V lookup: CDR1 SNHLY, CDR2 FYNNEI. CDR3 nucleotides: TGTGCCAGCAGTTCCGGACTAGTCGGGCCGCACGAGCAGTACTTC. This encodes CASSSGLVGPHEQYF. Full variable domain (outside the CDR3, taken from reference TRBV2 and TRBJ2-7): EPEVTQTPSHQVTQMGQEVILRCVPISNHLYFYWYRQILGQKVEFLVSFYNNEISEKSEIFDDQFSVERPDGSNFTLKIRSTKLEDSAMYFCASSSGLVGPHEQYFGPGTRLTVT.

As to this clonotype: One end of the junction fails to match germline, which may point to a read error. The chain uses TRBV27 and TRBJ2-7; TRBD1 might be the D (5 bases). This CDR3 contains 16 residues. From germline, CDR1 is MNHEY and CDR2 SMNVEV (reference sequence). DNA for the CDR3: TGTGCCAGCAGTTTATCGATCAGGGAAGAGAAGCATTTAAGGCATTTC. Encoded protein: CASSLSIREEKHLRHF.

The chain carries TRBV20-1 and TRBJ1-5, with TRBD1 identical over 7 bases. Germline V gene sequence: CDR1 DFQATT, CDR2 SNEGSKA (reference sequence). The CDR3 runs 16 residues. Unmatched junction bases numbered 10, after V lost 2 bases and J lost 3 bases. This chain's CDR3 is CSARTRTGFSNQPQHF. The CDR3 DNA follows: TGCAGTGCTAGAACTCGGACAGGTTTCTCCAATCAGCCCCAGCATTTT.

The CDR3 spells CASSAQGSEAFF. The CDR3, as DNA: TGTGCCAGCAGTGCCCAGGGGTCGGAGGCTTTCTTT. The chain links TRBV25-1 to TRBJ1-1; D is perhaps TRBD1 (6 bases). The V end lost 4 bases, the J end lost 11 bases, and 14 bases lay between the germline ends. The CDR3 spans 12 residues. CDR1 and CDR2 from the germline V gene are MGHDK and SYGVNS.

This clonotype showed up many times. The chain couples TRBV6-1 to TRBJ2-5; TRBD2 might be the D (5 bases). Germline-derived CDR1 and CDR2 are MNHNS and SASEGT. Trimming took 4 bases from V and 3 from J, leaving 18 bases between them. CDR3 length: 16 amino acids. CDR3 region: CASSAFWDSAEETQYF. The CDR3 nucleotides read TGTGCCAGCAGTGCCTTTTGGGATAGCGCCGAAGAGACCCAGTACTTC.

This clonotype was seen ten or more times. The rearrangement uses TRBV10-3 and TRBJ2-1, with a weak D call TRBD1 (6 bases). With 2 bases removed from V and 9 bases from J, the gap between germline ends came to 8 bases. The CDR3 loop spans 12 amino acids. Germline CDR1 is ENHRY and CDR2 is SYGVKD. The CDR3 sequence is CAISERGFEQFF. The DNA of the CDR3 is TGTGCCATCAGTGAGAGGGGGTTTGAGCAGTTCTTC.